Shown below are 16 T cell receptor beta chains from a single sample sequenced in a study of Tregs in tolerant kidney transplant recipients. TCRdb's copy holds only in-frame clones and misses some; the assay was immunoSEQ multiplex PCR. Of roughly 250,000 clones in the sample, roughly 80% were seen once. The sample was CD4+ T cells from blood. Receptor source: a human donor in good health.

This chain uses TRBV6-5 with TRBJ2-1; no definite D call. CDR1 is MNHEY, CDR2 SVGAGI, per germline. V lost 7 bases and J 10 bases, leaving 17 bases between the germline ends. The CDR3 is 13 residues long. The CDR3 sequence: CASTVDSVGEQFF. CDR3 bases: TGTGCCAGCACAGTCGACTCGGTCGGGGAGCAGTTCTTC.

This clone was seen a single time. CDR3 region: CASSPGTVNIQYF. CDR3 nucleotide sequence: TGTGCCAGCAGTCCCGGGACGGTAAACATTCAGTACTTC. The chain combines TRBV6-6 with TRBJ2-4; D may be TRBD1 or TRBD2 (5 bases each). Trimming took off 5 bases at V and 6 bases at J, with 11 bases between the two ends. This CDR3 contains 13 residues. Per the germline V gene, CDR1 is MNHNY and CDR2 is SVGAGI (reference sequence).

The chain recombines TRBV29-1 with TRBJ1-2; the D gene is possibly TRBD1 (5 bases). The CDR3 is 14 amino acids. The V end lost 3 bases, the J end lost 5 bases, and 16 bases lay between the germline ends. Germline CDR1 is SQVTM and CDR2 is ANQGSEA. The CDR3 is CSVDLGRGYYGYTF. CDR3 nucleotide sequence: TGCAGCGTTGACCTCGGGAGGGGATATTATGGCTACACCTTC.

With respect to this clone: The sample contains more than one DNA sequence encoding this CDR3. This chain uses TRBV2 with TRBJ2-5; 14 bases agree with TRBD2. V trimming: 3 bases; J trimming: 6 bases; junction bases outside the gene matches: 21. The CDR3 has 21 amino acids. Per germline, CDR1 SNHLY and CDR2 FYNNEI. CDR3 loop: CASSEGQVVWGLAGDWKTQYF. CDR3 coding DNA: TGTGCCAGCAGTGAGGGTCAGGTGGTATGGGGACTAGCGGGAGATTGGAAGACCCAGTACTTC.

The chain combines TRBV6-5 with TRBJ1-3; 7 bases align to TRBD1. This CDR3 contains 15 residues. Unmatched junction bases numbered 5, after V lost 6 bases and J lost 0 bases. The germline V gene encodes CDR1 MNHEY and CDR2 SVGAGI. The CDR3: CASSQGGHSGNTIYF. The DNA for the CDR3 is TGTGCCAGCAGCCAGGGGGGCCACTCTGGAAACACCATATATTTT.

This sequence joins TRBV30 and TRBJ1-3; D perhaps matches TRBD1 (6 bases). The CDR3 contains 15 residues. Germline V gene data show CDR1 as GTSNPN and CDR2 as SVGIG (reference sequence). V was shortened by 5 bases and J by 1 base, with 15 bases between the two germline ends. In DNA, the CDR3 is TGTGCCTGGGGGACATTTTTTAGATCTGGAAACACCATATATTTT. Its protein product is CAWGTFFRSGNTIYF.

The chain joins TRBV5-1 to TRBJ2-1; possible D gene TRBD2, 6 bases. CDR3 length: 16 residues. V was shortened by 4 bases and J by 0 bases, with 14 bases between the two germline ends. CDR1 is SGHRS, CDR2 YFSETQ, per germline. CDR3 sequence: CASSRHRDSSYNEQFF. CDR3 DNA: TGCGCCAGCAGCCGGCACCGGGACTCCTCCTACAATGAGCAGTTCTTC.

The chain carries TRBV6-5 and TRBJ2-7; 7 positions agree with TRBD2. The V gene end was trimmed by 6 bases and the J gene end by 4 bases; junction bases not matched to a gene: 9. Germline V gene lookup returns CDR1 MNHEY and CDR2 SVGAGI. This CDR3 has 14 residues. The CDR3 protein is CASSLTSARYEQYF. CDR3 sequence (DNA): TGTGCCAGCAGCCTCACTAGCGCCCGATACGAGCAGTACTTC.

The rearrangement uses TRBV6-5 and TRBJ1-3; the D is unclear. Trimming shortened V by 4 bases and J by 0 bases, and 10 bases separated the two germline ends. This CDR3 comprises 15 residues. CDR1 MNHEY and CDR2 SVGAGI come from the germline V gene. CDR3 loop: CASSLRDVSGNTIYF. DNA for the CDR3: TGTGCCAGCAGTTTAAGAGACGTCTCTGGAAACACCATATATTTT.

This sequence joins TRBV5-8 and TRBJ1-5; D is undetermined. This CDR3 has 13 amino acids. V was shortened by 2 bases and J by 5 bases, with 8 bases between the two germline ends. CDR1 SGHTS and CDR2 YDEGEE come from the germline V gene. CDR3 sequence (DNA): TGTGCCAGCAGCTTCGGGCGAGATCAGCCCCAGCATTTT. This encodes CASSFGRDQPQHF.

V is TRBV6-1 and J is TRBJ1-5; D not certain. The length of the CDR3 is 13 residues. The ends were cut back, 6 bases at V and 2 bases at J, with 8 bases in the middle. Germline loops: CDR1 MNHNS, CDR2 SASEGT. The CDR3 DNA follows: TGTGCCAGCAGCACCTTGGGCAATCAGCCCCAGCATTTT. This translates into CASSTLGNQPQHF.

The rearrangement links TRBV11-2 to TRBJ2-7; weak D call: TRBD1 (5 bases). Between the trimmed V and J ends, which lost 1 base and 3 bases, there was a span of 10 bases. CDR3 length: 14 amino acids. Germline-derived CDR1 and CDR2 are SGHAT and FQNNGV. The CDR3 DNA sequence: TGTGCCAGCAGCTTAGGGACAAGCCACTACGAGCAGTACTTC. It specifies CASSLGTSHYEQYF.

The chain uses TRBV18 and TRBJ2-5, with unresolved D. V was trimmed by 2 bases and J by 4 bases, leaving 11 bases between them. This CDR3 has 14 residues. Germline CDR1 and CDR2: KGHSH and LQKENI. CDR3 DNA sequence: TGTGCCAGCTCACCAAGTCCTACGGGAGAGACCCAGTACTTC. Its translation is CASSPSPTGETQYF.

The chain is built from TRBV4-1 and TRBJ2-6; D is unclear. Germline V gives CDR1 MGHRA, CDR2 YSYEKL. There are 17 residues in the CDR3. The ends were cut back, 1 base at V and 0 bases at J, with 10 bases in the middle. The CDR3 bases are TGCGCCAGCAGCCAAGTAACAGCCCGCTCTGGGGCCAACGTCCTGACTTTC. It encodes CASSQVTARSGANVLTF.

This chain links TRBV5-1 with TRBJ1-3; D remains ambiguous. Germline CDR1 and CDR2: SGHRS and YFSETQ. Trimming removed 5 bases from V and 0 bases from J, with 9 bases in between. The CDR3 covers 14 residues. CDR3 amino acids: CASSRASSGNTIYF. In nucleotides, the CDR3 is TGCGCCAGCAGTCGGGCTAGCTCTGGAAACACCATATATTTT.

The rearrangement links TRBV5-1 to TRBJ1-1; D is perhaps TRBD1 (6 bases). V lost 2 bases and J lost 3, with 11 bases in between. Germline V gene sequence: CDR1 SGHRS, CDR2 YFSETQ. The CDR3 extends over 14 amino acids. Here the CDR3 reads CASSFGGADTEAFF. The DNA of the CDR3 is TGCGCCAGCAGCTTCGGGGGCGCCGACACTGAAGCTTTCTTT.